The T cell receptor (beta chain) under discussion was sequenced for a study of vaccination effects on CD4 cells after COVID-19. Study as a whole: Either the BNT162b2 or mRNA-1273 vaccine was given to participants in two doses.

This clone was seen a few times. Its antigen is unknown. Measured with immunoSEQ multiplex PCR; TCRdb has only the in-frame clones, and not every one. The sample has tens of thousands of clones; 65% to 75% are singletons. Study-wide results and caveats: Researchers report that only 1 of 255 vaccine-induced clones in healthy vaccinees cross-reacted with common cold coronaviruses. There was marked clonal contraction among infection- and vaccine-induced clones late after vaccination.

Sequencing was preceded by expansion of antigen-specific CD4+ T cells with viral peptide pools in the ViraFEST assay. Having been cultured for 9 to 11 days, the cells underwent CD4+ T cell isolation. All vaccine recipients tested negative for nucleocapsid antibodies and had never contracted SARS-CoV-2 infection. IL-2 medium was substituted for half the medium on days 3 and 7. V lost 4 bases to trimming and J lost 3 bases; unmatched junction nucleotides: 5. The CDR3 consists of 16 residues. CDR1 SGHNT and CDR2 YYREEE come from the germline V gene (reference sequence). Here the sequenced sample was CD4+ T cells from PBMCs cultured with HCoV-NL63 spike peptides, taken before COVID-19 vaccination. J is TRBJ2-1 and V is TRBV5-4, with 12 nucleotides matching TRBD2. The receptor was derived from a human donor who received a COVID-19 vaccine. The CDR3 DNA follows: TGTGCCAGCAGCAGTCGGACTAGCGGGGACTACAATGAGCAGTTCTTC. It yields the protein CASSSRTSGDYNEQFF.